A selection of T cell receptor beta chains follows, all from one sample in a study of T cells in localized non-small cell lung cancer. TCRdb keeps only in-frame clones here, not all; method: immunoSEQ multiplex PCR. The sample has fewer than 90,000 clones, approximately 84% seen once. Sequencing used peripheral blood, obtained before any cancer treatment. All receptors come from a man aged 40-75 years with stage I lung adenocarcinoma. The conserved cysteine and the conserved F or W are not part of the CDR3 here.

V gene	J gene	CDR3 protein
TRBV5-1	TRBJ1-6	ASSQATGGNSPLH
TRBV2	TRBJ2-1	ASVGTYNEQF
TRBV28	TRBJ2-5	ASTGQGAGQETQY
TRBV6-1	TRBJ2-3	ASEGGMTGADTQY
TRBV6-5	TRBJ1-1	ASRKATGNTEAF
TRBV6-6	TRBJ2-1	ASKGGGIYNEQF
TRBV7-3	TRBJ2-3	ASSLGDRNLDTQY
TRBV28	TRBJ2-2	ASSWAPRTGELF
TRBV2	TRBJ1-5	ASTWDSRSNQPQH
TRBV6-5	TRBJ1-4	ASSYRLREKLF
TRBV7-9	TRBJ2-7	ASSANSGRAQEQY
TRBV5-1	TRBJ2-2	ASSLGHGVGELF
TRBV2	TRBJ2-2	ASKGTPDSGELF
TRBV30	TRBJ2-5	AWSVLRTSGGRETQY
TRBV7-9	TRBJ1-2	ASSLKGGLNYGYT
TRBV7-2	TRBJ1-1	ASSRNPGQGVFSAEAF
TRBV19	TRBJ1-5	ASTLERNQPQH
TRBV13	TRBJ1-1	ASSWTRTVNTEAF
TRBV5-1	TRBJ2-7	ASSLSVSVYEQY
TRBV9	TRBJ2-2	ASSVALAGSGGELF
TRBV9	TRBJ2-5	ASSVDGTRGETQY
TRBV28	TRBJ2-7	ASSIPGTGSDEQY
TRBV19	TRBJ1-2	ASSISTSDGYT
TRBV15	TRBJ1-4	ATSRDVANEKLF
TRBV7-2	TRBJ1-2	ASIFSRGQAGGYT
TRBV5-1	TRBJ2-2	ASSLLQNRNTGELF
TRBV5-1	TRBJ1-2	ASSLGGTGVDGYT
TRBV5-5	TRBJ1-2	ASSTWTGIVDGYT
TRBV5-1	TRBJ2-3	ASSSGQGDDTQY
TRBV11-3	TRBJ2-7	ASSLGREYEQY
TRBV6-5	TRBJ1-2	ASSYSNRPGYT
TRBV6-1	TRBJ2-3	ASLQSGNTDTQY
TRBV6-6	TRBJ2-1	ASSLLGSEQF
TRBV2	TRBJ2-1	ASTSPVGEQF
TRBV5-8	TRBJ1-2	ASSLSDRRYYGYT
TRBV6-1	TRBJ1-5	ASRSGTGKTQPQH
TRBV6-6	TRBJ1-5	ASRGYSNQPQH
TRBV28	TRBJ2-7	ASNILGYEQY
TRBV5-6	TRBJ2-5	ASSLWGASLVWTQY
TRBV10-3	TRBJ2-2	ATTGTETGELF
TRBV7-3	TRBJ2-1	ASSVAGVWGEQF
TRBV2	TRBJ2-7	ASSETYEQY
TRBV15	TRBJ2-7	ATGMVNANEQY
TRBV13	TRBJ2-3	ASSRGLLSTDTQY
TRBV19	TRBJ2-2	ASSIPGNTGELF
TRBV18	TRBJ1-4	ASSPTVDEKLF
TRBV18	TRBJ1-4	ASSPQRGEKLF
TRBV14	TRBJ2-7	ASSLTAGYEQY
TRBV28	TRBJ2-7	ASSRGGTGGYEQY
TRBV28	TRBJ2-7	AVPPQGAYEQY